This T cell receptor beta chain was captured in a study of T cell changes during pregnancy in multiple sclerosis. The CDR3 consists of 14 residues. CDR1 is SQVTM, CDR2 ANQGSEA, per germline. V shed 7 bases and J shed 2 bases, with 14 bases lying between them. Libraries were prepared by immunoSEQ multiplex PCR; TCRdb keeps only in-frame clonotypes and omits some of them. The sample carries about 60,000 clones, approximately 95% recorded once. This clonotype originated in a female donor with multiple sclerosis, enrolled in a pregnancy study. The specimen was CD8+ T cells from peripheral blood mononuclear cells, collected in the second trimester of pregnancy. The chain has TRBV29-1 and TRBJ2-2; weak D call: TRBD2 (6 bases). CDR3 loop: CSGGDFSNTGELFF. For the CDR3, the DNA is TGCAGCGGGGGGGACTTCTCTAACACCGGGGAGCTGTTTTTT.